This record concerns one T cell receptor beta chain sequence. The V gene end was trimmed by 1 base and the J gene end by 6 bases; junction bases not matched to a gene: 2. This CDR3 has 14 residues. Germline-derived CDR1 and CDR2 are WSHSY and SAAADI. This specimen belongs to a study of shared clonotypes between healthy human individuals. Study context: Participating donors consisted of a couple of women and three men aged 18 to 49.

Deep-level settings were used for running the assay. Assay used: immunoSEQ multiplex PCR; TCRdb lists only in-frame clones, some missing. The table includes about 96,000 clones, roughly 50% detected once. The sample comprised PBMCs. This receptor was taken from a woman in her forties in good health. Some clones in this sample may be carry-over from other donors' samples. This chain joins TRBV10-2 and TRBJ1-5; 8 nucleotides line up with TRBD1. The CDR3, as DNA: TGCGCCAGCAGTGAGTTGGACAGGGCTCAGCCCCAGCATTTT. This translates into CASSELDRAQPQHF.